These 16 T cell receptor beta chains originate from one sample sequenced in a study of beta chain features in type 1 diabetes. Findings of the study overall: Among patients with Type 1 diabetes, TCRB CDR3s were moderately but significantly shorter in every one of the four CD4+ subsets.

Antigens of these TCRs are unknown. The whole isolated RNA underwent reverse transcription, so sequencing captured expressed TCRB transcripts. The protocol was immunoSEQ multiplex PCR, while the TCRdb copy is restricted to in-frame clones and leaves out a portion. Of 250,000 to 300,000 clones listed, roughly an eighth are singletons. Sequencing was done on a sample of naive CD4+ T cells from blood. The source of these receptors is a man aged 25-45 years with type 1 diabetes.

The chain carries TRBV28 and TRBJ2-2; TRBD1 aligns across 9 bases. The CDR3 runs 16 residues. J gave up 0 bases and V 7 bases, and 6 bases lay outside the gene matches. Per germline, CDR1 MDHEN and CDR2 SYDVKM. Here the CDR3 reads CASTDRGRANTGELFF. Here the CDR3 DNA reads TGTGCCAGCACGGACAGGGGCCGCGCGAACACCGGGGAGCTGTTTTTT.

This clone was counted between two and nine times. The chain carries TRBV15 and TRBJ1-1, with TRBD1 identical over 8 bases. Per germline, CDR1 LNHNV and CDR2 YYDKDF (reference sequence). This CDR3 spans 13 amino acids. J lost 7 bases, V lost 3 bases, and 4 bases had no gene match. The CDR3 loop is CATSRQGASEAFF. In DNA form, the CDR3 reads TGTGCCACCAGCAGGCAGGGGGCGAGTGAAGCTTTCTTT. The entire variable domain, with the rest obtained from reference TRBV15 and TRBJ1-1, is as follows: DAMVIQNPRYQVTQFGKPVTLSCSQTLNHNVMYWYQQKSSQAPKLLFHYYDKDFNNEADTPDNFQSRRPNTSFCFLDIRSPGLGDTAMYLCATSRQGASEAFFGQGTRLTVV.

In this sample, this clone turned up a few times. The chain has TRBV5-1 and TRBJ2-5; 8 bases map to TRBD2. The CDR3 runs to 14 residues. Germline values: CDR1 SGHRS, CDR2 YFSETQ. The ends lost 6 bases at V and 4 bases at J; junction bases unmatched: 8. The CDR3 coding sequence is TGCGCCAGCACCCGGGGGGGCCTAGGAGAGACCCAGTACTTC. Translated, it gives CASTRGGLGETQYF.

V usage is TRBV6-4 and J usage is TRBJ2-1; 13 positions agree with TRBD2. The CDR3 consists of 15 residues. V gave up 5 bases and J gave up 3 bases; unmatched junction bases: 1. From germline, CDR1 is MRHNA and CDR2 SNTAGT. The CDR3 nucleotides are TGTGCCAGCAGTCGGACTAGCGGGGGCTACAATGAGCAGTTCTTC. Protein sequence: CASSRTSGGYNEQFF.

This clone was detected only a few times. A read error may produce the germline difference seen at one junction end. In the same sample, other DNA sequences code for this CDR3. The chain employs TRBV7-2 and TRBJ2-1; 9 bases are a match to TRBD2. Germline CDR1 SGHTA, CDR2 FQGNSA. CDR3 length: 15 amino acids. This CDR3 is CASSLAGSSYNEQFF. CDR3 nucleotides: TGTGCCAGCAGCCTAGCGGGGAGCTCCTACAATGAGCAGTTCTTC.

This clone was seen only a few times. The chain recombines TRBV18 with TRBJ2-6; a weak D match, TRBD1 (6 bases). CDR1 and CDR2 (germline): KGHSH, LQKENI. V was trimmed by 1 base and J by 2 bases, leaving 9 bases between them. The length of the CDR3 is 16 residues. CDR3 coding DNA: TGTGCCAGCTCACCACGGGCAGGGGCTGGGGCCAACGTCCTGACTTTC. Translating it yields CASSPRAGAGANVLTF.

The chain is built from TRBV7-3 and TRBJ2-7, with TRBD2 matching over 13 bases. V was clipped by 6 bases and J by 5 bases; unmatched bases: 7. The CDR3 sequence is 15 residues long. Germline CDR1 is SGHTA and CDR2 is FQGTGA. The CDR3 loop reads CASSRTGLAGDEQYF. CDR3 bases: TGTGCCAGCAGTCGGACAGGACTAGCGGGAGACGAGCAGTACTTC.

This clone occurred a few times. The V call is TRBV6-1, the J call TRBJ2-7; 11 bases are a match to TRBD2. The germline V gene has CDR1 MNHNS and CDR2 SASEGT. The CDR3 spans 15 residues. The V gene end was trimmed by 5 bases and the J gene end by 4 bases; junction bases not matched to a gene: 7. CDR3 sequence: CASSPATSGSYEQYF. The CDR3 coding sequence is TGTGCCAGCAGTCCAGCCACTAGCGGGAGTTACGAGCAGTACTTC.

The J gene is TRBJ1-4, the V gene TRBV18; 7 bases agree with TRBD1. The CDR3 contains 14 residues. The J segment lost 4 bases and the V segment lost 4 bases, leaving 3 bases of the junction unmatched. CDR1 and CDR2 (germline): KGHSH, LQKENI. The CDR3 DNA sequence: TGTGCCAGCTCACACAGGGGCCTTAATGAAAAACTGTTTTTT. Its translation: CASSHRGLNEKLFF.

The CDR3 DNA reads TGTGCCAGCAGCTGTCGATTGGACAGGGGGAGTTGCGAGCAGTACTTC. Translation: CASSCRLDRGSCEQYF. The chain carries TRBV7-8 and TRBJ2-7; 10 positions match TRBD1. Germline CDR1 reads SGHVS; CDR2 reads FQNEAQ. Trimming took 4 bases from V and 6 from J; bases not matched to a gene: 12. There are 16 residues in the CDR3. Full variable domain (rest looked up from reference TRBV7-8 and TRBJ2-7): GAGVSQSPRYKVAKRGQDVALRCDPISGHVSLFWYQQALGQGPEFLTYFQNEAQLDKSGLPSDRFFAERPEGSVSTLKIQRTQQEDSAVYLCASSCRLDRGSCEQYFGPGTRLTVT.

This clone has a handful of counts. The CDR3 spells CASSLAGGAGTYEQYF. The CDR3 nucleotides are TGTGCCAGCAGCTTAGCTGGGGGAGCGGGGACCTACGAGCAGTACTTC. This rearrangement joins TRBV7-2 to TRBJ2-7; 7 bases fit TRBD2. Unmatched junction bases numbered 7, after V lost 0 bases and J lost 2 bases. Germline assignment: CDR1 SGHTA and CDR2 FQGNSA. The CDR3 totals 16 residues.

The chain joins TRBV7-2 to TRBJ2-1; 9 bases agree with TRBD1. The CDR3 loop spans 18 amino acids. Trimming removed 6 bases from V and 0 bases from J; junction bases left unmatched: 12. Per the germline V gene, CDR1 is SGHTA and CDR2 is FQGNSA. The CDR3 reads CASRQWGTGLRSYNEQFF. In DNA, the CDR3 is TGTGCCAGCAGACAATGGGGGACAGGGCTCCGCTCCTACAATGAGCAGTTCTTC.

This clone appeared a few times. The chain is built from TRBV15 and TRBJ1-4; D remains unclear. The CDR3 runs 15 residues. Germline CDR1 and CDR2: LNHNV and YYDKDF (reference sequence). Trimming pared 1 base from V and 7 bases from J, leaving 13 bases between. This CDR3 reads CATSRVGTGAEKLFF. As DNA, the CDR3 is TGTGCCACCAGCAGAGTTGGCACGGGAGCTGAAAAACTGTTTTTT.

The rearrangement uses TRBV30 and TRBJ1-4, with D perhaps matching TRBD1 (5 bases). The CDR3 is 13 residues long. Germline V gene lookup returns CDR1 GTSNPN and CDR2 SVGIG (reference sequence). Trimming left V 3 bases short and J 8 bases short, with 13 bases between. The CDR3 loop reads CAWSRQGMEKLFF. CDR3 DNA: TGTGCCTGGAGCCGCCAGGGTATGGAAAAACTGTTTTTT.

This clone has only a few counts. The chain recombines TRBV5-1 with TRBJ2-7; 7 positions match TRBD2. The CDR3 contains 15 residues. Looked up from germline, CDR1 is SGHRS and CDR2 is YFSETQ. Trimming removed 4 bases from V and 5 bases from J; junction bases left unmatched: 12. Here the CDR3 DNA reads TGCGCCAGCAGCCCCGGGACTACGGTCCCCCACGAGCAGTACTTC. It encodes CASSPGTTVPHEQYF. Filled out from reference TRBV5-1 and TRBJ2-7, the complete variable domain reads KAGVTQTPRYLIKTRGQQVTLSCSPISGHRSVSWYQQTPGQGLQFLFEYFSETQRNKGNFPGRFSGRQFSNSRSEMNVSTLELGDSALYLCASSPGTTVPHEQYFGPGTRLTVT.

This clone was seen only a few times. At the DNA level, this CDR3 is encoded by other sequences in the same sample as well. V and J are TRBV7-2 and TRBJ2-1, with D possibly TRBD2 on 6 matching bases. Germline V gives CDR1 SGHTA, CDR2 FQGNSA. The CDR3 is 12 amino acids. V was pared by 3 bases and J by 10 bases, with 10 bases between. The CDR3 DNA reads TGTGCCAGCAGCTTTAGACTAGGCGAGCAGTTCTTC. Protein: CASSFRLGEQFF.